This T cell receptor (beta chain) was captured by sequencing in a study of blood T cell repertoires in COVID-19. V was pared by 5 bases and J by 7 bases, with 6 bases of the junction left unmatched. The CDR3 has 15 residues. Germline V gene sequence: CDR1 SEHNR, CDR2 FQNEAQ (reference sequence). The table lists this clone with a few counts. Authors' data handling: Researchers report that nucleated cell counts were estimated from reference gene primer amplification. TCRdb's table, derived via immunoSEQ multiplex PCR, lists solely in-frame clones and lacks some. D and trimming were read from the DNA, whereas the V and J calls and clone size are those reported in that table. Found here are about 130,000 clones, 60% to 80% of them singletons; the top ten hold more than 5%.

This TCR was sampled from a man in his 60s with acute or convalescent COVID-19. The sample was peripheral blood. The rearrangement links TRBV7-9 to TRBJ2-1, with TRBD1 matching over 12 bases. In nucleotides, the CDR3 is TGTGCCAGCAGCGGGCCGGGACAGGGGGCGAATGAGCAGTTCTTC. Its translation is CASSGPGQGANEQFF. Complete variable domain (other parts from reference TRBV7-9 and TRBJ2-1): DTGVSQNPRHKITKRGQNVTFRCDPISEHNRLYWYRQTLGQGPEFLTYFQNEAQLEKSRLLSDRFSAERPKGSFSTLEIQRTEQGDSAMYLCASSGPGQGANEQFFGPGTRLTVL.